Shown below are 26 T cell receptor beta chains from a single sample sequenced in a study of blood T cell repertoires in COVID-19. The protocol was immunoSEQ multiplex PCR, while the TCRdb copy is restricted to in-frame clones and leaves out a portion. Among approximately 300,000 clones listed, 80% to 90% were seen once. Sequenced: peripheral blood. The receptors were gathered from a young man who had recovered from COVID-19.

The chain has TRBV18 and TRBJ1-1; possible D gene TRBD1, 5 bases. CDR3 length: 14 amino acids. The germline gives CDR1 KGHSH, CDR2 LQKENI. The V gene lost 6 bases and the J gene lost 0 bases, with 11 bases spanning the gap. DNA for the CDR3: TGTGCCAGCTCGCCGACAGTCATGAACACTGAAGCTTTCTTT. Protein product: CASSPTVMNTEAFF.

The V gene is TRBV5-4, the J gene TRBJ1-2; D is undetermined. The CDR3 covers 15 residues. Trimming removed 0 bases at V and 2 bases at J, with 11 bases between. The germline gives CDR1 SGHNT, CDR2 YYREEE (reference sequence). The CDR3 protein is CASSLGAGGNYGYTF. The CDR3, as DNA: TGTGCCAGCAGCTTGGGGGCGGGCGGCAACTATGGCTACACCTTC.

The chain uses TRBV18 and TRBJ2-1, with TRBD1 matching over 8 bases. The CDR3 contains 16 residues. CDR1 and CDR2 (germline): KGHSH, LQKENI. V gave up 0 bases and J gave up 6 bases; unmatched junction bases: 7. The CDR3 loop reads CASSPPATGVGNEQFF. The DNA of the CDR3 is TGTGCCAGCTCACCACCGGCGACAGGGGTAGGCAATGAGCAGTTCTTC.

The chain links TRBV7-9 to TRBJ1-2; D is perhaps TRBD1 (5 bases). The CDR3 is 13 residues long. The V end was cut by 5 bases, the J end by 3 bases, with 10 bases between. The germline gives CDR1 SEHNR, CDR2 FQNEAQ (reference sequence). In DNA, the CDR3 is TGTGCCAGCAGCCCCTCGGGGGACTATGGCTACACCTTC. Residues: CASSPSGDYGYTF.

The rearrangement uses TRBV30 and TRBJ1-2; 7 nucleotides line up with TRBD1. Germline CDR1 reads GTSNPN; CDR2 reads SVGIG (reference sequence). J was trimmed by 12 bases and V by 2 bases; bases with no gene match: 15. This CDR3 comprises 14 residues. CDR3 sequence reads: CAWSPLDREGGNTF. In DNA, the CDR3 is TGTGCCTGGAGTCCCCTAGACAGGGAAGGAGGAAACACCTTC.

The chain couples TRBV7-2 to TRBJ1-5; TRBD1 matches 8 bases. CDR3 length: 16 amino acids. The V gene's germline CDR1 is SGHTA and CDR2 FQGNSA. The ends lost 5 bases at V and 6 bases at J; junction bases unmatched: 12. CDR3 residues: CASSQMDREVIQPQHF. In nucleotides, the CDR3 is TGTGCCAGCAGCCAAATGGACAGGGAAGTCATTCAGCCCCAGCATTTT.

The CDR3 sequence is CASSRQTNTEAFF. Here the CDR3 DNA reads TGTGCCAGCTCGCGACAGACCAACACTGAAGCTTTCTTT. This chain links TRBV18 with TRBJ1-1; weak D call: TRBD1 (5 bases). Germline values: CDR1 KGHSH, CDR2 LQKENI. CDR3 length equals 13 residues. V dropped 6 bases and J dropped 2 bases, with 10 bases sitting between them.

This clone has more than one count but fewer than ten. CDR3 sequence reads: CASSEGQGWGQYF. CDR3 sequence (DNA): TGTGCCAGCAGCGAGGGACAGGGATGGGGGCAGTACTTC. The J gene is TRBJ2-7, the V gene TRBV7-2; 9 bases agree with TRBD1. With V trimmed by 5 bases and J by 9 bases, 8 bases remained unmatched. CDR3 length: 13 amino acids. Germline lookup yields CDR1 SGHTA and CDR2 FQGNSA.

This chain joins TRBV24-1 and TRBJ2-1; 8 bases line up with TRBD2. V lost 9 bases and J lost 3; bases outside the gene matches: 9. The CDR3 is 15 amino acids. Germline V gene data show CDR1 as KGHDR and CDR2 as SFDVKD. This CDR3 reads CATPVSSGNYNEQFF. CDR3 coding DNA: TGTGCCACCCCAGTTAGTAGCGGGAACTACAATGAGCAGTTCTTC.

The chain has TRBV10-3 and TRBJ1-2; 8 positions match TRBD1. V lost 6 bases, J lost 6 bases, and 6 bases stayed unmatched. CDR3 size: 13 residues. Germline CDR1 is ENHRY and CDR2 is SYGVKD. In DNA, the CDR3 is TGTGCCATCAGATCGACAGGGGAGGATGGCTACACCTTC. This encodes CAIRSTGEDGYTF.

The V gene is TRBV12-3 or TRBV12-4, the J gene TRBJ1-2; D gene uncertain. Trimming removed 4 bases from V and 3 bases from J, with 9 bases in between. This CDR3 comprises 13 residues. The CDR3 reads CASSSTGDYGYTF. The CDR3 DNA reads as TGTGCCAGCAGTTCTACGGGTGACTATGGCTACACCTTC.

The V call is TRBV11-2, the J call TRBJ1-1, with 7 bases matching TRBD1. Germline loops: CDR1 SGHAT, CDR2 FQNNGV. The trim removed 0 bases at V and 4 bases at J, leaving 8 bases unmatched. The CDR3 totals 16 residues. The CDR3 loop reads CASSLDEGAGVTEAFF. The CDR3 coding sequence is TGTGCCAGCAGCTTAGATGAGGGGGCAGGAGTCACTGAAGCTTTCTTT.

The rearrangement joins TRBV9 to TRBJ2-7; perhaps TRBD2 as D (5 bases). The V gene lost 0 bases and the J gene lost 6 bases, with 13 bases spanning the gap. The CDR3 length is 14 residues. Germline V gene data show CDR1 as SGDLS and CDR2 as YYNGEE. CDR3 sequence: CASSVAMGVGEQYF. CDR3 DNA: TGTGCCAGCAGCGTAGCTATGGGAGTGGGCGAGCAGTACTTC.

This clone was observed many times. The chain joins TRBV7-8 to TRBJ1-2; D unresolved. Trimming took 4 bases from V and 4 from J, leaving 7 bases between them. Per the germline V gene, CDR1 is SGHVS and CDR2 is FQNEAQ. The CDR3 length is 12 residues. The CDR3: CASSSRGYGYTF. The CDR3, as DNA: TGTGCCAGCAGCTCAAGAGGCTATGGCTACACCTTC.

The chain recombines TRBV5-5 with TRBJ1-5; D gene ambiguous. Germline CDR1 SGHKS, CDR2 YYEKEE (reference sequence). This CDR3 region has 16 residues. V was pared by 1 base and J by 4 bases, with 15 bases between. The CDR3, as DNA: TGTGCCAGCAGCTTGAGAACAGAAAGAGTGAATCAGCCCCAGCATTTT. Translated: CASSLRTERVNQPQHF.

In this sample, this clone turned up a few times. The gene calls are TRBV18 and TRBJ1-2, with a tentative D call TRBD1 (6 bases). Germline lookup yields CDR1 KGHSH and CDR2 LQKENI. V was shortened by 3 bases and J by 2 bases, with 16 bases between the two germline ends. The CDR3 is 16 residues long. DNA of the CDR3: TGTGCCAGCTCACCCCTTCCGACAGGACTGAACTATGGCTACACCTTC. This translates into CASSPLPTGLNYGYTF.

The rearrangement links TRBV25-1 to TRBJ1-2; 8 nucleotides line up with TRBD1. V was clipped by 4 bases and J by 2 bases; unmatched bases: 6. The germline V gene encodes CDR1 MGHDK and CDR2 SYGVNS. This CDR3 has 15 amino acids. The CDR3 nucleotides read TGTGCCAGCAGTGCCACGCAGGGGGCAAACTATGGCTACACCTTC. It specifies CASSATQGANYGYTF.

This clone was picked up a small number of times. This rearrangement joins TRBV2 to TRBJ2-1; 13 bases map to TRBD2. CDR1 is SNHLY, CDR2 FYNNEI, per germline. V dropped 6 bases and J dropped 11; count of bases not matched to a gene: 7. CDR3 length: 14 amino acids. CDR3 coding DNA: TGTGCCAGCAGGGAGGGACTAGCGGGAACTAAGCAGTTCTTC. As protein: CASREGLAGTKQFF.

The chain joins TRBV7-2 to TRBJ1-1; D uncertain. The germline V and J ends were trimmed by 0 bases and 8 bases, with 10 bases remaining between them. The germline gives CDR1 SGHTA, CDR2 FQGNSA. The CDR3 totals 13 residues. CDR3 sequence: CASSLAQSREAFF. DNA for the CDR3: TGTGCCAGCAGCTTAGCTCAGTCCAGGGAAGCTTTCTTT.

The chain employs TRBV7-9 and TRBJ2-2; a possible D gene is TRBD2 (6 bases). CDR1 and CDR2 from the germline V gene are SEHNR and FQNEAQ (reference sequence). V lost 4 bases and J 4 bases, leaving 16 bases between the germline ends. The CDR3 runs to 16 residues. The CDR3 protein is CASSSRGDPSTGELFF. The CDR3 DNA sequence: TGTGCCAGCAGCTCTCGCGGGGACCCCAGCACCGGGGAGCTGTTTTTT. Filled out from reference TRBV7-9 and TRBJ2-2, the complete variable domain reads DTGVSQNPRHKITKRGQNVTFRCDPISEHNRLYWYRQTLGQGPEFLTYFQNEAQLEKSRLLSDRFSAERPKGSFSTLEIQRTEQGDSAMYLCASSSRGDPSTGELFFGEGSRLTVL.

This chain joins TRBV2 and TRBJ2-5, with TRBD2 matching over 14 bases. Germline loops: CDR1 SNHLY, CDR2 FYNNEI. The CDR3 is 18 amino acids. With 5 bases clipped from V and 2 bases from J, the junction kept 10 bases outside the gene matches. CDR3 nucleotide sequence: TGTGCCAGCAGTCCCTTGACTAGCGGGAGGGTTTATCAAGAGACCCAGTACTTC. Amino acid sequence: CASSPLTSGRVYQETQYF.

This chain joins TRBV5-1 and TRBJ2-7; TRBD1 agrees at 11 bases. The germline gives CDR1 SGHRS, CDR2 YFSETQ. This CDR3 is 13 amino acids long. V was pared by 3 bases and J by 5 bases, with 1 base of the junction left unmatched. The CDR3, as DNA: TGCGCCAGCAGCTGGACAGGGGGCGACGAGCAGTACTTC. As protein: CASSWTGGDEQYF. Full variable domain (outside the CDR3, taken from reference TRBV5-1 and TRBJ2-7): KAGVTQTPRYLIKTRGQQVTLSCSPISGHRSVSWYQQTPGQGLQFLFEYFSETQRNKGNFPGRFSGRQFSNSRSEMNVSTLELGDSALYLCASSWTGGDEQYFGPGTRLTVT.

CDR3 in amino acids: CSVTTGNTEAFF. As DNA, the CDR3 is TGCAGCGTTACGACAGGGAACACTGAAGCTTTCTTT. This chain connects TRBV29-1 to TRBJ1-1; possibly TRBD1 for D (6 bases). Germline assignment: CDR1 SQVTM and CDR2 ANQGSEA. Trimming shortened V by 5 bases and J by 1 base, and 8 bases separated the two germline ends. This CDR3 comprises 12 residues. The variable domain in full, with the rest retrieved from reference TRBV29-1 and TRBJ1-1, is SAVISQKPSRDICQRGTSLTIQCQVDSQVTMMFWYRQQPGQSLTLIATANQGSEATYESGFVIDKFPISRPNLTFSTLTVSNMSPEDSSIYLCSVTTGNTEAFFGQGTRLTVV.

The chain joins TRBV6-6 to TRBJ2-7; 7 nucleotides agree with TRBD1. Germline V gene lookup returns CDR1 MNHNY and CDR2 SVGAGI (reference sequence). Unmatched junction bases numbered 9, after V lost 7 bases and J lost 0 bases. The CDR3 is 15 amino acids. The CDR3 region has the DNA TGTGCCAGCATCGGGACAGATCCGTTCTCCTACGAGCAGTACTTC. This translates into CASIGTDPFSYEQYF.

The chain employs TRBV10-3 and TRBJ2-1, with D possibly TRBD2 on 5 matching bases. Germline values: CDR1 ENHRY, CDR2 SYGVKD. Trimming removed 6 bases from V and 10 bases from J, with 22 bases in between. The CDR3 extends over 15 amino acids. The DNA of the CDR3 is TGTGCCATCAGCCCGGACGGACTTCTCTCGAGGGAGCAGTTCTTC. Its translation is CAISPDGLLSREQFF.

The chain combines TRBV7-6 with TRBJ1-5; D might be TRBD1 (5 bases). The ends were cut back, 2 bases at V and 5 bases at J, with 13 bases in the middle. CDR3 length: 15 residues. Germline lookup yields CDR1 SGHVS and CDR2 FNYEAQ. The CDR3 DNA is TGTGCCAGCAGCTTAACTTCCCGGGGGGATCAGCCCCAGCATTTT. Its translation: CASSLTSRGDQPQHF. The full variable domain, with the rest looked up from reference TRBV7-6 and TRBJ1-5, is GAGVSQSPRYKVTKRGQDVALRCDPISGHVSLYWYRQALGQGPEFLTYFNYEAQQDKSGLPNDRFSAERPEGSISTLTIQRTEQRDSAMYRCASSLTSRGDQPQHFGDGTRLSIL.